This T cell receptor beta chain was captured in a study of T cell responses to AZD1222 COVID-19 vaccine. Points from the study as a whole: Only 5 or 6 AZD1222 recipients were seropositive at baseline.

The table came from immunoSEQ multiplex PCR; TCRdb's copy has only in-frame clones and leaves some out. The sample lists around 190,000 clones, roughly nine tenths occurring once. As for this clone: Its antigen is as yet unknown.

The CDR3 contains 14 residues. The sequence was collected from an adult who received the AZD1222 COVID-19 vaccine. The genes are TRBV12-1 and TRBJ2-7; no DNA check was done on the table's D call, TRBD2. TRBV12-1 is a pseudogene segment. The sequences come from peripheral blood, collected 28 days after the second AZD1222 dose. DNA of the CDR3: TGTGCCAGCAGCCCCTTAAGGCGGAGCTACGAGCAGTACTTC. Translation: CASSPLRRSYEQYF.